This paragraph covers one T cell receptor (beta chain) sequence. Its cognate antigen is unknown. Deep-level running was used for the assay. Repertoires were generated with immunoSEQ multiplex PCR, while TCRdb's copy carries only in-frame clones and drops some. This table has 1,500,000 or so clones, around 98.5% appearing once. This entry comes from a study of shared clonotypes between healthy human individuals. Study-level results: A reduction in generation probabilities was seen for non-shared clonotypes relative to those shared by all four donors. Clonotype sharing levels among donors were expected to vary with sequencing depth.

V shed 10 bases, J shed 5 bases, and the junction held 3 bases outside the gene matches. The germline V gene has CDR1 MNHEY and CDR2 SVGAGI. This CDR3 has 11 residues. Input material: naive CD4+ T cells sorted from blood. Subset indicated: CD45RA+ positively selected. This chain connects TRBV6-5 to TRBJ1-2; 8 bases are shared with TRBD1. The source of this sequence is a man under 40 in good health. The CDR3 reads CAIRTGYGYTF. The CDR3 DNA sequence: TGTGCCATAAGGACAGGGTATGGCTACACCTTC.